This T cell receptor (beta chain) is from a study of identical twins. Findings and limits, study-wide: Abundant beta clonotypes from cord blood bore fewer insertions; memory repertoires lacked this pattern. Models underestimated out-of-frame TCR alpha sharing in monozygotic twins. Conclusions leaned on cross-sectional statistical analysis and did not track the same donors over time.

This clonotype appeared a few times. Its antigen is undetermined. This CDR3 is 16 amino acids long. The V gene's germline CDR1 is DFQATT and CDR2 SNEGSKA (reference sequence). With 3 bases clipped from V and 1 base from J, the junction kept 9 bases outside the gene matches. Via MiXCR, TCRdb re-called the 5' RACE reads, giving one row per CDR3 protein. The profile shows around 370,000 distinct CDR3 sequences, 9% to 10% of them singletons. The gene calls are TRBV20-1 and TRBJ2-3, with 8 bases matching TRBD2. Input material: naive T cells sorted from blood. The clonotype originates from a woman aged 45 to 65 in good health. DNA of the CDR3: TGCAGTGCTAGGGGCCGAGTAGCGGGACGCACAGATACGCAGTATTTT. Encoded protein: CSARGRVAGRTDTQYF.